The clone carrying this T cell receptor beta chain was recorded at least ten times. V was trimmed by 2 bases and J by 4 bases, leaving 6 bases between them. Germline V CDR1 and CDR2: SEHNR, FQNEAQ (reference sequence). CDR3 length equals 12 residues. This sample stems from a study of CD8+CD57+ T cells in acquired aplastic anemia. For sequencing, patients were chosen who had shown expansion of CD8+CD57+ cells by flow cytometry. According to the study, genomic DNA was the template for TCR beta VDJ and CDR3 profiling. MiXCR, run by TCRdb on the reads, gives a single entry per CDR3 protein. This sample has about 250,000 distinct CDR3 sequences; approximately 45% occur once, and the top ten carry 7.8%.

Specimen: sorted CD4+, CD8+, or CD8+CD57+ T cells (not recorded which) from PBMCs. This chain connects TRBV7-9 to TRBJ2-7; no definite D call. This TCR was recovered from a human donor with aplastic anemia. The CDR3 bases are TGTGCCAGCAGCTTAACCGCTTACGAGCAGTACTTC. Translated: CASSLTAYEQYF.